This T cell receptor beta chain is from a study of cytomegalovirus exposure and HLA in healthy donors. The overall study: An early data release held 70 million to 90 million unique TCRs from HLA-typed donors.

The PCR ran on 60 Vbeta and 13 Jbeta primers. The data were produced by immunoSEQ multiplex PCR, yet TCRdb's version contains in-frame clones alone and is incomplete. The repertoire holds about 150,000 clones, with about 76% as singletons. The TCR comes from a man under 40 in good health and CMV-seropositive. Sequenced material: PBMCs.

In DNA, the CDR3 is TGTGCCAGCAGCCGACTACCGAGACGTGACACAGATACGCAGTATTTT. Encoded protein: CASSRLPRRDTDTQYF. The chain links TRBV7-2 to TRBJ2-3; possible D gene TRBD2, 5 bases. Trimming removed 5 bases from V and 2 bases from J, with 17 bases in between. This CDR3 region has 16 residues. Germline CDR1 reads SGHTA; CDR2 reads FQGNSA.